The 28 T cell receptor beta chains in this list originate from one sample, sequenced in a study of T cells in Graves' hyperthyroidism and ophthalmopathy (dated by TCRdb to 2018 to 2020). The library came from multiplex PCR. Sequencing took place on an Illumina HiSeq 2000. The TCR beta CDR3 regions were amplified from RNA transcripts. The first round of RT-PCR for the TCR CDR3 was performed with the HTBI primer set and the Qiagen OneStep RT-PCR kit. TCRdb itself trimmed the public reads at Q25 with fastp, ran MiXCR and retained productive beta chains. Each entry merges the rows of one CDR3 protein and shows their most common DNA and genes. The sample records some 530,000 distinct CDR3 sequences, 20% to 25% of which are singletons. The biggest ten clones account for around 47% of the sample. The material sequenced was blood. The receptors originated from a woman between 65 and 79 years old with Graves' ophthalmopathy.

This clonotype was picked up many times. CDR3 in amino acids: CASSLGGPGETQYF. The DNA for the CDR3 is TGTGCCAGCAGTTTGGGGGGCCCGGGAGAGACCCAGTACTTC. The chain employs TRBV28 and TRBJ2-5, with D perhaps given as TRBD1 or TRBD2 (6 bases each). CDR3 length equals 14 residues. Between the trimmed V and J ends, which lost 3 bases and 4 bases, there was a span of 12 bases. Looked up from germline, CDR1 is MDHEN and CDR2 is SYDVKM.

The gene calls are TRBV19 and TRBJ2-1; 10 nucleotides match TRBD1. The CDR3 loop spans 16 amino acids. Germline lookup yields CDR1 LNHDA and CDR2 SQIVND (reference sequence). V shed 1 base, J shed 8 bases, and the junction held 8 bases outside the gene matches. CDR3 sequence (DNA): TGTGCCAGTAGTATAGCCAGGGGACAGGGGAACCATGAGCAGTTCTTC. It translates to CASSIARGQGNHEQFF.

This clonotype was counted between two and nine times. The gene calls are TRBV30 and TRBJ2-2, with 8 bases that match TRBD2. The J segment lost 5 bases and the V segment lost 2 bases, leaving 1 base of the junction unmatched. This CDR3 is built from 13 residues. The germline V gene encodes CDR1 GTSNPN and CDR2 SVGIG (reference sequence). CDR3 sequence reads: CAWSLAGTGELFF. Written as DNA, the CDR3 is TGTGCCTGGAGTTTAGCGGGGACCGGGGAGCTGTTTTTT.

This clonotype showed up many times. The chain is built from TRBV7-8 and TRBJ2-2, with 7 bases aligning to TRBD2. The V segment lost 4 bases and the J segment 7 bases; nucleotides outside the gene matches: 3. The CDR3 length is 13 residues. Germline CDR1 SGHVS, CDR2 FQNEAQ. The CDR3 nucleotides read TGTGCCAGCAGCTCGAGGGAGGGCGGGGAGCTGTTTTTT. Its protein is CASSSREGGELFF.

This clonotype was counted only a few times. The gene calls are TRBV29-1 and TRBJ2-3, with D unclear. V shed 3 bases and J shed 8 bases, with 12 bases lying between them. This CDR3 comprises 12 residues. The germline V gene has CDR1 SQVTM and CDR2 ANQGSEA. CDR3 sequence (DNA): TGCAGCGTTGACCTAACCCCGGCTACGCAGTATTTT. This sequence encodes CSVDLTPATQYF.

The CDR3 protein is CASSQDKTSGRAFTYEQYF. In DNA, the CDR3 is TGTGCCAGCAGCCAAGATAAGACCAGCGGGAGGGCCTTCACCTACGAGCAGTACTTC. The genes are TRBV3-1 and TRBJ2-7, with 10 bases that match TRBD2. The CDR3 contains 19 residues. CDR1 is LGHDT, CDR2 YNNKEL, per germline (reference sequence). V lost 0 bases, J lost 2 bases, and 13 bases stayed unmatched.

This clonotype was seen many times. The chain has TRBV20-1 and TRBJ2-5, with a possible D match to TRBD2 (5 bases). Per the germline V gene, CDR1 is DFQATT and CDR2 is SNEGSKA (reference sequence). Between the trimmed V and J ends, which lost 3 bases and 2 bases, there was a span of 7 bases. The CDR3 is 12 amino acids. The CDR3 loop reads CSARGVQETQYF. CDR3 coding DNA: TGCAGTGCTAGGGGAGTGCAAGAGACCCAGTACTTC.

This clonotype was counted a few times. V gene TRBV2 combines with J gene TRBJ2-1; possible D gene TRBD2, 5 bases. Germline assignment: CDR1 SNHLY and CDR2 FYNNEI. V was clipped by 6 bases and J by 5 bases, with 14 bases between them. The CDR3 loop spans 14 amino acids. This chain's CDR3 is CASSSVASHNEQFF. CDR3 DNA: TGTGCCAGCAGCTCTGTAGCGTCCCACAATGAGCAGTTCTTC.

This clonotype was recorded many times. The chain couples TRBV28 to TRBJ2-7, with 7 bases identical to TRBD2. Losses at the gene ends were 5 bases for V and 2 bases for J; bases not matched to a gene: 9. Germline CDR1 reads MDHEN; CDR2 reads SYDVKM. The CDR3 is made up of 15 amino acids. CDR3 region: CASSPPWEGPYEQYF. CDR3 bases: TGTGCCAGCAGTCCCCCCTGGGAGGGACCCTACGAGCAGTACTTC.

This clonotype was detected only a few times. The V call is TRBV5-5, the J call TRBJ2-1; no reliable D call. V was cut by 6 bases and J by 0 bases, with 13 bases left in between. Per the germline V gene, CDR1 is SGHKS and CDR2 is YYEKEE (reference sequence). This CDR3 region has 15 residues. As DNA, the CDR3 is TGTGCCAGCATCGAGACCCCCGTCTCCTACAATGAGCAGTTCTTC. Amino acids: CASIETPVSYNEQFF. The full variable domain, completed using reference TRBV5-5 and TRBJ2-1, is DAGVTQSPTHLIKTRGQQVTLRCSPISGHKSVSWYQQVLGQGPQFIFQYYEKEERGRGNFPDRFSARQFPNYSSELNVNALLLGDSALYLCASIETPVSYNEQFFGPGTRLTVL.

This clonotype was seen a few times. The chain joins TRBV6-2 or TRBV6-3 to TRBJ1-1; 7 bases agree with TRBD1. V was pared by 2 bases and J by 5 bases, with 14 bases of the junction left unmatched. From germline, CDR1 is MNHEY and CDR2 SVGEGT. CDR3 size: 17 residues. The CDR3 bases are TGTGCCAGCAGTTACGTACACAGGGGATCGTCCGGGACTGAAGCTTTCTTT. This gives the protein CASSYVHRGSSGTEAFF.

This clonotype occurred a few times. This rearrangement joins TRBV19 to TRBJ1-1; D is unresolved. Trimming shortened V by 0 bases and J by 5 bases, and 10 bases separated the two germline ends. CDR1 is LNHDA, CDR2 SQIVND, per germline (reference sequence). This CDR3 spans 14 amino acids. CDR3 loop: CASSIDGTGTEAFF. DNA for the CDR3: TGTGCCAGTAGTATAGACGGTACGGGTACTGAAGCTTTCTTT.

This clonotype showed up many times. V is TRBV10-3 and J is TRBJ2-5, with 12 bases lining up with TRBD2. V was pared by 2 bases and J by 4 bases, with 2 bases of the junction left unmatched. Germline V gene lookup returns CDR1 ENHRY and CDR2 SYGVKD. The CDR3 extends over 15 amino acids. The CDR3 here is CAISEPTSGGETQYF. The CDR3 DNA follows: TGTGCCATCAGTGAGCCGACTAGCGGGGGAGAGACCCAGTACTTC.

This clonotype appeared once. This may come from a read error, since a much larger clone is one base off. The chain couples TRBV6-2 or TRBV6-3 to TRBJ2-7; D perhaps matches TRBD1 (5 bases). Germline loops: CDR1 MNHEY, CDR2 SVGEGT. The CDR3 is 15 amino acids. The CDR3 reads CVSLTKEQGFYEQYF. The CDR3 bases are TGTGTCAGCCTTACGAAGGAGCAGGGTTTCTACGAGCAGTACTTC.

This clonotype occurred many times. In DNA, the CDR3 is TGTGCCAGCAGCCCGAGCGGGAGGACTTCCTACGAGCAGTACTTC. It encodes CASSPSGRTSYEQYF. This chain connects TRBV7-2 to TRBJ2-7; 9 bases fit TRBD2. This CDR3 has 15 amino acids. V lost 5 bases, J lost 1 base, and 6 bases stayed unmatched. The germline gives CDR1 SGHTA, CDR2 FQGNSA. Variable domain in full (rest from reference TRBV7-2 and TRBJ2-7): GAGVSQSPSNKVTEKGKDVELRCDPISGHTALYWYRQSLGQGLEFLIYFQGNSAPDKSGLPSDRFSAERTGGSVSTLTIQRTQQEDSAVYLCASSPSGRTSYEQYFGPGTRLTVT.

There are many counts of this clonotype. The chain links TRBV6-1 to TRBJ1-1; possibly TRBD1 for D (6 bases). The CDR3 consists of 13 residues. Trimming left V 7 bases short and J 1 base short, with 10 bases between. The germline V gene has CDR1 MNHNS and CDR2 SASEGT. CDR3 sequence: CASTPGQNTEAFF. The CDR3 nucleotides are TGTGCCAGCACTCCGGGACAGAACACTGAAGCTTTCTTT.

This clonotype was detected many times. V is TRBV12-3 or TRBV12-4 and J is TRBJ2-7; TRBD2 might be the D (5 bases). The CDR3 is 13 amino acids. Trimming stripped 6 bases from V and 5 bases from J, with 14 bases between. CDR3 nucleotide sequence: TGTGCCAGCAGCGACGTGCTGGGAGACGAGCAGTACTTC. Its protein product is CASSDVLGDEQYF.

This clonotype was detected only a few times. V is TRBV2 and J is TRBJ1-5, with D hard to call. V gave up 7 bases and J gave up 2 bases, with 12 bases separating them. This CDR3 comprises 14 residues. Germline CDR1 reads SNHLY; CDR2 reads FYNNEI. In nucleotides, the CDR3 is TGTGCCAGCAAGAGGGAATCAGGCAATCAGCCCCAGCATTTT. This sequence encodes CASKRESGNQPQHF. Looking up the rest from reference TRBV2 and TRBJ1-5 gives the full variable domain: EPEVTQTPSHQVTQMGQEVILRCVPISNHLYFYWYRQILGQKVEFLVSFYNNEISEKSEIFDDQFSVERPDGSNFTLKIRSTKLEDSAMYFCASKRESGNQPQHFGDGTRLSIL.

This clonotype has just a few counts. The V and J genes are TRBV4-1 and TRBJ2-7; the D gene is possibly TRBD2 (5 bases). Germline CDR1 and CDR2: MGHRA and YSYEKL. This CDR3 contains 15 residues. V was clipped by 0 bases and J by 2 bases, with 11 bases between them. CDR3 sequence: CASSQDMGSPYEQYF. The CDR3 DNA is TGCGCCAGCAGCCAAGATATGGGGAGCCCCTACGAGCAGTACTTC.

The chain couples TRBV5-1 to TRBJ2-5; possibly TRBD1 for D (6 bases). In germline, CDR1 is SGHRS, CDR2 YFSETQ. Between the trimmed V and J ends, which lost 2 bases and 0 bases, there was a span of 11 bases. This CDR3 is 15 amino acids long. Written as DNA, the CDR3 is TGCGCCAGCAGCTTAATAAGGACAGACCAAGAGACCCAGTACTTC. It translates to CASSLIRTDQETQYF.

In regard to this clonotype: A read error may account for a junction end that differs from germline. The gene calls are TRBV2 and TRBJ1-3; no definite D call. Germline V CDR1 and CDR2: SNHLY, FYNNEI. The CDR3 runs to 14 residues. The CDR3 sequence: CASFRGSSGNAIYF. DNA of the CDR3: TGTGCCAGCTTTCGGGGTAGCTCTGGAAACGCCATATATTTT.

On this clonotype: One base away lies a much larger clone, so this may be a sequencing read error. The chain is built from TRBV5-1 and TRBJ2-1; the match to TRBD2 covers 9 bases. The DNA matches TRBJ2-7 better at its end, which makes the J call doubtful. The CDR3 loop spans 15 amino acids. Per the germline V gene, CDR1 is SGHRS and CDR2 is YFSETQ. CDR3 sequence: CASRGASGTNNEQYF. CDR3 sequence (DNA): TGCGCCAGCAGGGGGGCTAGCGGGACCAACAATGAGCAGTACTTC.

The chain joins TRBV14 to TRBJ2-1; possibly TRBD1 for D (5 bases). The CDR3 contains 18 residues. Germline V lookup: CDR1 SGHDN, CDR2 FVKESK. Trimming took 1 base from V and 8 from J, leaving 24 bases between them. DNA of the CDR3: TGTGCCAGCAGCCAAGGGTATTGGGGCGAGATTGGTTATCATGAGCAGTTCTTC. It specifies CASSQGYWGEIGYHEQFF.

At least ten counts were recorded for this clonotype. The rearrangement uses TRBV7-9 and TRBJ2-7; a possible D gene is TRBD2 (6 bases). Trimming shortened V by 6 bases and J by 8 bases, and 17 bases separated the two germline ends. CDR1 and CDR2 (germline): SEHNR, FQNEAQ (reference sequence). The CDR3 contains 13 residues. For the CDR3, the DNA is TGTGCCAGCAGGTTCGACGGGGGTCGGCAGCAGTACTTC. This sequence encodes CASRFDGGRQQYF.

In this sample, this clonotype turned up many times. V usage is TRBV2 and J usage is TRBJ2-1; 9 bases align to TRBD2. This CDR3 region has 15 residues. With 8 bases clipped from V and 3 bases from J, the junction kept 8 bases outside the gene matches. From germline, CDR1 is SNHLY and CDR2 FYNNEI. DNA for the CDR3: TGTGCCAGCCGCCCGGCTAGCGGGAACTACAATGAGCAGTTCTTC. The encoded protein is CASRPASGNYNEQFF.

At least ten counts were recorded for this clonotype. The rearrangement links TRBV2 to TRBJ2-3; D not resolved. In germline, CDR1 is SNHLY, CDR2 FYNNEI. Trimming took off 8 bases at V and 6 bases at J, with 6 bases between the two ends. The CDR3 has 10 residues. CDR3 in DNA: TGTGCCAGCGGTAAGGATACGCAGTATTTT. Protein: CASGKDTQYF.

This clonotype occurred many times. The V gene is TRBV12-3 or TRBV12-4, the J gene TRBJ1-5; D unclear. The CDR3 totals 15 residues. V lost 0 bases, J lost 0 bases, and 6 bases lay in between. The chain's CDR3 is CASSLASYSNQPQHF. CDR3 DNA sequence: TGTGCCAGCAGTTTAGCCTCATATAGCAATCAGCCCCAGCATTTT.

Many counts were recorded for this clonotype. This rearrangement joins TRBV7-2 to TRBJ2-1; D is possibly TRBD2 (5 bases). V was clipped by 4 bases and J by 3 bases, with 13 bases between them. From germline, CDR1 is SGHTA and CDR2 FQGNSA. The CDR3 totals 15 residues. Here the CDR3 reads CASSSGAGIYNEQFF. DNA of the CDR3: TGTGCCAGCAGCTCCGGAGCCGGGATCTACAATGAGCAGTTCTTC.